Following are 19 T cell receptor beta chains from one sample sequenced in a study of cytomegalovirus exposure and HLA in healthy donors. The PCR used 60 Vbeta and 13 Jbeta primers. The repertoire was sequenced with immunoSEQ multiplex PCR; TCRdb's copy has only in-frame clones and lacks some. This table has some 140,000 clones, more than 70% appearing once. Sequenced sample: PBMCs. These receptors all come from a male donor in good health and CMV-seropositive.

The gene calls are TRBV9 and TRBJ2-1, with TRBD2 identical over 8 bases. V shed 3 bases and J 5 bases; nucleotides not matched to a gene: 7. The germline V gene encodes CDR1 SGDLS and CDR2 YYNGEE. The CDR3 has 15 amino acids. The CDR3 region is CASSEAGALNNEQFF. For the CDR3, the DNA is TGTGCCAGCAGCGAAGCGGGAGCGTTGAACAATGAGCAGTTCTTC.

Points on this clone: The sample contains more than one DNA sequence encoding this CDR3. The chain employs TRBV19 and TRBJ1-2, with 9 bases aligning to TRBD1. There are 16 residues in the CDR3. V was clipped by 9 bases and J by 4 bases; unmatched bases: 15. The germline CDR1 and CDR2 sequences are LNHDA and SQIVND (reference sequence). This CDR3 reads CASSIPYRGRGYGYTF. CDR3 nucleotides: TGTGCCAGCAGCATCCCTTACAGGGGGCGAGGCTATGGCTACACCTTC.

The chain combines TRBV5-1 with TRBJ1-3, with D perhaps matching TRBD1 (6 bases). This CDR3 spans 18 amino acids. Germline-derived CDR1 and CDR2 are SGHRS and YFSETQ. V dropped 2 bases and J dropped 0 bases, with 18 bases sitting between them. The CDR3 protein is CASSFQWPGEGSGNTIYF. The CDR3 DNA follows: TGCGCCAGCAGCTTTCAGTGGCCAGGGGAAGGCTCTGGAAACACCATATATTTT.

The V gene is TRBV6-5, the J gene TRBJ2-7; 7 bases map to TRBD1. The V gene end was trimmed by 0 bases and the J gene end by 3 bases; junction bases not matched to a gene: 5. The germline V gene has CDR1 MNHEY and CDR2 SVGAGI. The CDR3 has 15 residues. The CDR3 sequence: CASSYSSQGYYEQYF. The DNA of the CDR3 is TGTGCCAGCAGTTACTCGTCACAGGGGTACTACGAGCAGTACTTC.

The CDR3 bases are TGCGCCAGCAGCCCCGGGGGGACTAACTATGGCTACACCTTC. Translation: CASSPGGTNYGYTF. The rearrangement uses TRBV5-1 and TRBJ1-2, with D tentatively TRBD1 (5 bases). Germline values: CDR1 SGHRS, CDR2 YFSETQ. The ends were cut back, 4 bases at V and 0 bases at J, with 10 bases in the middle. This CDR3 is 14 amino acids long. The full variable domain, rest sourced from reference TRBV5-1 and TRBJ1-2, is KAGVTQTPRYLIKTRGQQVTLSCSPISGHRSVSWYQQTPGQGLQFLFEYFSETQRNKGNFPGRFSGRQFSNSRSEMNVSTLELGDSALYLCASSPGGTNYGYTFGSGTRLTVV.

This clone was counted only a few times. The gene calls are TRBV10-1 and TRBJ2-5; 11 bases agree with TRBD1. The DNA matches TRBJ2-7 better at its end, which makes the J call doubtful. This CDR3 contains 19 residues. Germline values: CDR1 WNHNN, CDR2 SYGVQD (reference sequence). The CDR3: CASSAPGDRGDALSYEQYF. The CDR3 DNA sequence: TGCGCCAGCAGTGCGCCCGGGGACAGGGGGGACGCGCTCTCCTACGAGCAGTACTTC.

The DNA for the CDR3 is TGTGCCAGCAGCCCCCCATTCAATGAGCAGTTCTTC. Translated, it gives CASSPPFNEQFF. The V gene is TRBV7-9, the J gene TRBJ2-1, with unresolved D. Germline CDR1 and CDR2: SEHNR and FQNEAQ (reference sequence). This CDR3 is built from 12 residues. V lost 5 bases and J 6 bases, leaving 8 bases between the germline ends.

This clone was seen a handful of times. V usage is TRBV5-1 and J usage is TRBJ2-5; D is possibly TRBD2 (5 bases). The germline gives CDR1 SGHRS, CDR2 YFSETQ. This CDR3 region has 14 residues. V lost 1 base, J lost 7 bases, and 14 bases lay in between. CDR3 region: CASSLRISEGTQYF. DNA for the CDR3: TGCGCCAGCAGCTTGCGTATTAGCGAGGGGACCCAGTACTTC.

The chain couples TRBV28 to TRBJ1-5; the match to TRBD1 covers 7 bases. Germline V CDR1 and CDR2: MDHEN, SYDVKM. CDR3 length equals 17 residues. The junction had 11 bases not matched to a gene; V was cut back by 4 bases and J by 2 bases. Here the CDR3 DNA reads TGTGCCAGCAGTTCGATACAGGGGTCCCCTCGCAATCAGCCCCAGCATTTT. Its translation is CASSSIQGSPRNQPQHF.

The chain combines TRBV21-1 with TRBJ2-7; no check of the table's D call, TRBD1, against the DNA was made. TRBV21-1 is designated a pseudogene. The CDR3 has 15 amino acids. CDR3 sequence: CASSKGAGQGYEQYF. The CDR3 bases are TGTGCCAGCAGCAAAGGTGCGGGACAGGGTTACGAGCAGTACTTC.

The J gene is TRBJ2-2, the V gene TRBV18; 9 nucleotides match TRBD1. This CDR3 has 15 amino acids. J lost 4 bases, V lost 6 bases, and 6 bases had no gene match. Looked up from germline, CDR1 is KGHSH and CDR2 is LQKENI. Here the CDR3 DNA reads TGTGCCAGCTCGACGGGACAGGGTTTCACCGGGGAGCTGTTTTTT. Encoded protein: CASSTGQGFTGELFF.

This clone has a single count. CDR3 DNA sequence: TGTGCCAGCTCACCCCTATCGACAGGGGAGGGGGATAAACTGTTTTTT. It specifies CASSPLSTGEGDKLFF. This sequence joins TRBV18 and TRBJ1-4; TRBD1 matches 8 bases. CDR1 and CDR2 (germline): KGHSH, LQKENI. There are 16 residues in the CDR3. V lost 3 bases and J lost 11; bases outside the gene matches: 14.

DNA of the CDR3: TGTGCCAGCAGTTTATCAGGTTATAGCAATCAGCCCCAGCATTTT. This translates into CASSLSGYSNQPQHF. The chain recombines TRBV28 with TRBJ1-5; D remains unclear. Germline CDR1 is MDHEN and CDR2 is SYDVKM. The CDR3 spans 15 residues. The V end lost 1 base, the J end lost 0 bases, and 7 bases lay between the germline ends.

The chain employs TRBV2 and TRBJ2-1; weak D call: TRBD2 (6 bases). Trimming took off 3 bases at V and 7 bases at J, with 16 bases between the two ends. This CDR3 is 15 amino acids long. In germline, CDR1 is SNHLY, CDR2 FYNNEI. CDR3 amino acids: CASSDPSDLGNEQFF. CDR3 in DNA: TGTGCCAGCAGTGACCCTAGCGATCTGGGGAATGAGCAGTTCTTC.

This clone has only a few counts. The gene calls are TRBV5-4 and TRBJ2-7, with TRBD1 identical over 9 bases. Looked up from germline, CDR1 is SGHNT and CDR2 is YYREEE (reference sequence). After removal of 2 bases from V and 6 bases from J, the junction contained 9 bases not matched to a gene. This CDR3 region has 15 residues. The CDR3 protein is CASSLPFRQGGEQYF. The CDR3 DNA sequence: TGTGCCAGCAGCTTACCATTCCGACAGGGGGGCGAGCAGTACTTC.

The V call is TRBV2, the J call TRBJ1-2, with TRBD1 matching over 10 bases. Germline V gene data show CDR1 as SNHLY and CDR2 as FYNNEI. This CDR3 has 14 residues. V lost 1 base, J lost 6 bases, and 2 bases stayed unmatched. The CDR3 DNA reads as TGTGCCAGCAGTGAAGAGACAGGGGGCGATGGCTACACCTTC. This encodes CASSEETGGDGYTF.

The chain couples TRBV4-2 to TRBJ2-3; D is unclear. The CDR3 is made up of 12 amino acids. Trimming left V 1 base short and J 11 bases short, with 10 bases between. Germline-derived CDR1 and CDR2 are LGHNA and YNFKEQ. The CDR3 here is CASSQGRYGQYF. The CDR3 DNA follows: TGTGCCAGCAGCCAAGGCCGCTACGGGCAGTATTTT.

The chain combines TRBV5-4 with TRBJ2-7, with 9 bases aligning to TRBD1. Per germline, CDR1 SGHNT and CDR2 YYREEE (reference sequence). With V trimmed by 1 base and J by 12 bases, 8 bases remained unmatched. The CDR3 sequence is 13 residues long. The CDR3 nucleotides read TGTGCCAGCAGCTTGCCCGGACAGGGGCGCTCGTACTTC. Its protein is CASSLPGQGRSYF.

The CDR3 sequence: CASSLTLAGDFTGELFF. CDR3 nucleotides: TGTGCCAGCAGTCTTACTCTAGCGGGAGATTTCACCGGGGAGCTGTTTTTT. This sequence joins TRBV2 and TRBJ2-2; the match to TRBD2 covers 10 bases. The length of the CDR3 is 17 residues. Germline values: CDR1 SNHLY, CDR2 FYNNEI. After removal of 5 bases from V and 4 bases from J, the junction contained 10 bases not matched to a gene.